Here is one T cell receptor beta chain with its context. The antigen remains unidentified. The data belong to a study of T cell responses to AZD1222 COVID-19 vaccine. Findings and caveats of the study: Only a handful of AZD1222 recipients, six or seven in all, had baseline seropositivity.

Per germline, CDR1 LNHDA and CDR2 SQIVND (reference sequence). The CDR3 has 14 amino acids. Trimming pared 7 bases from V and 8 bases from J, leaving 20 bases between. Here immunoSEQ multiplex PCR was the method, and the copy in TCRdb shows in-frame clones only, minus some. This sample has 100,000 or so clones, with 87% found just once. This clonotype was obtained from an adult who received the AZD1222 COVID-19 vaccine. The sample here was peripheral blood, taken 28 days after the second AZD1222 dose. The chain is built from TRBV19 and TRBJ1-2; a possible D gene is TRBD1 (6 bases). The CDR3 protein is CASTPLNRVGGYTF. CDR3 DNA sequence: TGTGCCAGTACCCCTCTGAACAGGGTGGGGGGCTACACCTTC.